This T cell receptor beta chain was documented in a study of early T cells in non-severe SARS-CoV-2 infection. Study at large: Sequencing of bulk RNA from unsorted whole blood was done, without chain pairing.

This clonotype was seen a few times. From germline, CDR1 is MNHNY and CDR2 SVGAGI (reference sequence). Trimming took off 6 bases at V and 1 base at J, with 12 bases between the two ends. The CDR3 runs 14 residues. The TCR library protocol attached unique molecular identifiers to the individual cDNA molecules. MiXCR was run by TCRdb on the 5' RACE reads, yielding one entry per CDR3 protein. The table includes 50,000 to 70,000 distinct CDR3 sequences, 9.5% to 15% detected once. The sample comprised whole blood. The V gene is TRBV6-6, the J gene TRBJ2-5; the D gene is possibly TRBD1 (6 bases). This receptor was taken from an adult who was a healthcare worker with PCR-confirmed SARS-CoV-2 infection or an uninfected control (not recorded which). For the CDR3, the DNA is TGTGCCAGCAGGACACAGGGATTCCAAGAGACCCAGTACTTC. As protein: CASRTQGFQETQYF.